A selection of T cell receptor beta chains follows, all from one sample in a study of T cells after yellow fever vaccination. TCRdb re-analysed the 5' RACE reads in MiXCR, keeping a single row per CDR3 protein. The profile covers roughly 160,000 distinct CDR3 sequences, with over 7% appearing a single time and around 40% taken by the ten largest. The sequenced sample was CD8+ T cells sorted from PBMCs, obtained 45 days after the yellow fever booster vaccination. These receptors were collected from a man younger than 30 who received the YFV17D yellow fever vaccine. CDR3s include the opening cysteine and the closing phenylalanine or tryptophan. The D gene is left open where the match is weak. The listing skips clone size in some rows; elsewhere it reads once, few, many or a size class.

abundance | d_gene | j_gene | v_gene | CDR3aa
- | - | TRBJ1-1 | TRBV20-1 | CSARTGVDTEAFF
few | - | TRBJ2-7 | TRBV7-9 | CASSLSQDSSYEQYF
few | - | TRBJ2-1 | TRBV27 | CASSGRGWNEQFF
many | - | TRBJ2-1 | TRBV9 | CASGDAGSSYNEQFF
few | TRBD2 | TRBJ2-1 | TRBV5-5 | CASSSRTSGGARNEQFF
- | - | TRBJ2-5 | TRBV20-1 | CSARVGLARYQETQYF
few | - | TRBJ2-7 | TRBV4-1 | CASSQDFGGNEQYF
- | - | TRBJ1-1 | TRBV4-1 | CASSQGVLTEAFF
- | TRBD2 | TRBJ2-1 | TRBV19 | CASSVVAGAYNEQFF
few | TRBD1 | TRBJ2-7 | TRBV11-2 | CASSFSDRGYEQYF
once | TRBD1 | TRBJ1-5 | TRBV30 | CAWDSAGGGQPQHF
few | - | TRBJ1-6 | TRBV15 | CATSLRGSGANSPLHF
few | - | TRBJ2-3 | TRBV19 | CASRYGGDTQYF
few | - | TRBJ1-3 | TRBV20-1 | CSARDDTYGGNTIYF
- | TRBD1 | TRBJ1-1 | TRBV7-9 | CASSDPRGLTANTEAFF
few | - | TRBJ1-2 | TRBV12-3/TRBV12-4 | CASSSGGGYTF
few | - | TRBJ2-3 | TRBV7-9 | CASSASTDTQYF
- | - | TRBJ2-3 | TRBV9 | CASSDRDGAVDTQYF
many | - | TRBJ2-5 | TRBV4-3 | CASSLGGPGETQYF
- | - | TRBJ1-1 | TRBV19 | CASSIGFGSEAFF
few | TRBD2 | TRBJ2-7 | TRBV4-2 | CASTPGAGTSGTYEQYF
few | TRBD2 | TRBJ2-7 | TRBV4-3 | CASSQDGGKQYF
- | - | TRBJ2-5 | TRBV12-3/TRBV12-4 | CASSLIDGQETQYF
- | - | TRBJ2-2 | TRBV28 | CASSFGTPATGELFF
few | TRBD2 | TRBJ2-1 | TRBV9 | CASSFRLAGEQFF
few | - | TRBJ2-1 | TRBV7-9 | CASSLAQGSYNEQFF
- | TRBD2 | TRBJ2-3 | TRBV14 | CASSQTLLATDTQYF
many | TRBD1 | TRBJ2-7 | TRBV12-3/TRBV12-4 | CASTPGQFLGEQYF
few | - | TRBJ1-1 | TRBV6-2/TRBV6-3 | CASSYYGEGTEAFF
- | - | TRBJ2-5 | TRBV5-5 | CASSLAWGPETQYF
few | - | TRBJ2-3 | TRBV24-1 | CATSDLDDRGHTDTQYF
- | TRBD1 | TRBJ2-2 | TRBV27 | CASRLPDRGRSGTGELFF
many | TRBD1 | TRBJ1-5 | TRBV15 | CATTQGDSNQPQHF
few | - | TRBJ2-7 | TRBV15 | CATSRGTYEQYF
few | TRBD2 | TRBJ2-2 | TRBV7-8 | CASSSTSGGPAGLFF
- | - | TRBJ2-2 | TRBV5-1 | CASSIMPNWVPSTGELFF
few | - | TRBJ1-2 | TRBV12-3/TRBV12-4 | CASTLGLYGYTF
few | - | TRBJ1-5 | TRBV7-9 | CASSKGASNQPQHF
few | - | TRBJ1-1 | TRBV4-1 | CASSPDLTLNTEAFF
many | TRBD2 | TRBJ2-1 | TRBV4-3 | CASSVTSGAYNEQFF
- | TRBD1 | TRBJ2-5 | TRBV7-9 | CASSLSAGGAETQYF
- | TRBD1 | TRBJ1-5 | TRBV28 | CASSVSGQGLQPQHF
- | - | TRBJ1-5 | TRBV3-1 | CASSHGRVGQPQHF
few | - | TRBJ1-1 | TRBV2 | CASRRGERAEAFF